The T cell receptor beta chain under discussion was sequenced for a study of Ad26.COV2.S vaccination and SARS-CoV-2 variants. Profiling relied on immunoSEQ multiplex PCR, and the TCRdb table lists in-frame clones only, not all of them. The data show about 350,000 clones, with about 89% seen just once and around 4.5% held by the top ten. The CDR3 spans 19 residues. CDR1 SGHNT and CDR2 YYREEE come from the germline V gene (reference sequence). The junction had 9 bases not matched to a gene; V was cut back by 0 bases and J by 0 bases. Treatment of the sample: some 20 received Ad26.COV2.S at low or high dose, single or two shots; several received placebo; per-sample allocation not given. Sampling was done on day 63 after the first vaccine or placebo injection.

Here the sequenced sample was peripheral blood, taken in a trial of Ad26.COV2.S vaccine versus placebo. The clonotype was recovered from a person aged 18-60 years who received the Ad26.COV2.S COVID-19 vaccine or a placebo. The chain employs TRBV5-4 and TRBJ2-1; 10 bases fit TRBD2. The CDR3 DNA sequence: TGTGCCAGCAGCTTGGAGGTACTAGCGGGACCGAGCTCCTACAATGAGCAGTTCTTC. Protein product: CASSLEVLAGPSSYNEQFF. Filled out from reference TRBV5-4 and TRBJ2-1, the complete variable domain reads ETGVTQSPTHLIKTRGQQVTLRCSSQSGHNTVSWYQQALGQGPQFIFQYYREEENGRGNFPPRFSGLQFPNYSSELNVNALELDDSALYLCASSLEVLAGPSSYNEQFFGPGTRLTVL.